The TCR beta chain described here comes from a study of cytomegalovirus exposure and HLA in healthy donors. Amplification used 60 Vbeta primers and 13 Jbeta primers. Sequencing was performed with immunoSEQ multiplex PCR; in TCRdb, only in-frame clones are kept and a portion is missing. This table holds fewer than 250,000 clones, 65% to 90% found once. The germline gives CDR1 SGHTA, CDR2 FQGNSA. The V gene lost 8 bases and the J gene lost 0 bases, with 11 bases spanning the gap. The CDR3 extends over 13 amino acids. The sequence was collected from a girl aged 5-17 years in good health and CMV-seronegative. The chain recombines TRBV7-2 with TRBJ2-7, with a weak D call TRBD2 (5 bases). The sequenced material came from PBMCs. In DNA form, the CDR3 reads TGTGCCAGCTCGGAGCGGTCCTCCTACGAGCAGTACTTC. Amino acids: CASSERSSYEQYF.